The clone carrying this T cell receptor (beta chain) was seen ten or more times. Its antigen remains unidentified. Germline V CDR1 and CDR2: MNHNY, SVGAGI (reference sequence). Trimming took 2 bases from V and 5 from J, leaving 7 bases between them. There are 12 residues in the CDR3. This sample was included in a study of breast tumors, draining lymph nodes, adjacent tissues. Broader study findings: Data only fit, rather than demonstrated, lymph node origin of most tumor T cells. The data were judged consistent with most tumor T cells coming from lymph node and expanding in tumor. Tumor TCR diversity was below lymph nodes but above nontumor tissue. Luminal-like breast cancer showed significantly greater tumor-nontumor repertoire similarity than basal-like breast cancer did.

TCRdb reprocessed the multiplex PCR reads via MiXCR and lists one record per CDR3 protein. The repertoire holds around 230,000 distinct CDR3 sequences, with 32% as singletons. Samples came from axillary lymph nodes draining the breast cancer. This rearrangement joins TRBV6-6 to TRBJ2-7; D not resolved. This clonotype originated in a female donor with breast cancer. Some clones in this sample may be carry-over from other donors' samples. Sequenced input: axillary lymph node tissue. The CDR3 sequence: CASSYVSDEQYF. CDR3 sequence (DNA): TGTGCCAGCAGTTACGTAAGCGACGAGCAGTACTTC.